This T cell receptor (beta chain) was profiled in a study of blood T cell repertoires in COVID-19. This clone was counted only a few times. Allocation to cohorts depended on clinical history reported by the participants. In the source study's methods: Amplifying reference gene primers gave estimates of nucleated cell counts. The repertoire was sequenced with immunoSEQ multiplex PCR; TCRdb's copy has only in-frame clones and lacks some. For V, J and clone size, that table is used; D and trimming come from the DNA. The repertoire holds 150,000 to 200,000 clones, with approximately 88% as singletons. Sequencing was performed on PBMCs or T cells enriched from blood (not recorded which). This TCR was sampled from a man between 65 and 80 years old who had been exposed to COVID-19.

The CDR3 bases are TGTGCCAGCAGCCAACCGGCGGGAGGGACCGAGCAGTACTTC. Protein sequence: CASSQPAGGTEQYF. V gene TRBV11-2 combines with J gene TRBJ2-7, with 9 positions matching TRBD2. CDR1 is SGHAT and CDR2 is FQNNGV in the germline V gene. Trimming cost V 5 bases and J 6 bases; bases outside gene matches: 8. CDR3 length: 14 amino acids.